This entry features one T cell receptor (beta chain) sequence. The sample belongs to a study of PD-L1 blockade in urothelial cancer. On the study more broadly: The analyses of blood took place 3 weeks (second dose) and 6 weeks after treatment start.

Libraries were prepared by immunoSEQ multiplex PCR; TCRdb keeps only in-frame clonotypes and omits some of them. The sample records about 36,000 clones, more than 80% being singletons. The CDR3 contains 15 residues. Germline V gene sequence: CDR1 SGHAT, CDR2 FQNNGV. V lost 3 bases, J lost 1 base, and 4 bases stayed unmatched. Time point of the sample: peripheral blood 6 weeks after treatment start. This specimen was PBMCs, taken around atezolizumab (anti-PD-L1) treatment. The TCR was taken from a man in his forties with urothelial cancer. The chain has TRBV11-2 and TRBJ2-7; 9 positions match TRBD1. The CDR3 loop is CASSFNRGPSYEQYF. In DNA, the CDR3 is TGTGCCAGCAGCTTCAACAGGGGGCCTTCCTACGAGCAGTACTTC.